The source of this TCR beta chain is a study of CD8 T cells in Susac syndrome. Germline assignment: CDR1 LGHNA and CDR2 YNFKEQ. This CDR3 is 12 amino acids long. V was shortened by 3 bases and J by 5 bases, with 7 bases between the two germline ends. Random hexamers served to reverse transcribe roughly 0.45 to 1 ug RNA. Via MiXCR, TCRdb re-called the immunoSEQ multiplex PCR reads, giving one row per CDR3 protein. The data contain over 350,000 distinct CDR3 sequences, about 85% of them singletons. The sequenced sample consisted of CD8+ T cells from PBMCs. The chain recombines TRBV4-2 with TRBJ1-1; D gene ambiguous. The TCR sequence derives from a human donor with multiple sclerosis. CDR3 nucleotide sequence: TGTGCCAGCAGCCATCAAACGACTGAAGCTTTCTTT. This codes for CASSHQTTEAFF.